These T cell receptor beta chains were read from a single sample in a study of blood T cells in healthy people across ages. TCRdb analysed the 5' RACE reads with MiXCR anew, one entry per CDR3 protein. The sample includes fewer than 2,000,000 distinct CDR3 sequences, around 36% of them seen just once. Sequenced sample: blood. These receptors came from a woman aged 30 to 39 in good health. Each CDR3 is given with its conserved first and last residue. D genes are given only for firm matches. Clone size, where shown, is once, few, many, or a class for clones that have expanded.

v_gene	j_gene	abundance	d_gene	CDR3nt	CDR3aa
TRBV27	TRBJ2-6	-	-	TGTGCCAGCAGCCAGGGAACAGGCCGCTCTGGGGCCAACGTCCTGACTTTC	CASSQGTGRSGANVLTF
TRBV29-1	TRBJ2-5	many	TRBD1	TGCAGCGCCAGAAGGGGGCTTGGGGAGACCCAGTACTTC	CSARRGLGETQYF
TRBV11-2	TRBJ2-3	-	-	TGTGCCGGCAGCCGCCAGCCGAGGGAGACCAGCACAGATACGCGGTATTTT	CAGSRQPRETSTDTRYF
TRBV2	TRBJ1-2	-	-	TGTGCCAGCATAGGGGCAGGGGCTAACTATGGCTACACCTTC	CASIGAGANYGYTF
TRBV10-3	TRBJ2-3	few	-	TGTGCCATCAGGAGGACGGCAGAGGGCACAGATACGCAGTATTTT	CAIRRTAEGTDTQYF
TRBV2	TRBJ2-1	once	TRBD2	TGTGCCAGCAAGGGACTAGCGGGGTACATCTACAATGAGCAGTTCTTC	CASKGLAGYIYNEQFF
TRBV4-1	TRBJ1-5	few	-	TGCGCCAGCAGCCAAGAGTGGGGGATTGGGAATCAGCCCCAGCATTTT	CASSQEWGIGNQPQHF
TRBV7-8	TRBJ2-1	-	TRBD2	TGTGCCAGCAGCTTGCGGGGACTAGCGGAAGACTACAATGAGCAGTTCTTC	CASSLRGLAEDYNEQFF
TRBV10-3	TRBJ2-7	few	TRBD2	TGTGCCATCGAAGGGCGTAAGCGGGAGTCTTGTGAGCAGTACTTC	CAIEGRKRESCEQYF
TRBV27	TRBJ2-7	-	-	TGTGCCAGCAGTTTCGGGACCAGGCGCGAGCAGTACTTC	CASSFGTRREQYF
TRBV30	TRBJ2-3	-	-	TGTGCGGGGGGCCGGGAAGGCACAGATACGCAGTATTTT	CAGGREGTDTQYF
TRBV3-1	TRBJ2-7	-	-	TGTGCCAGCAGCCAAGATTTGGCCTTATACGAGCAGTACTTC	CASSQDLALYEQYF
TRBV7-2	TRBJ2-1	-	-	TGTGCCAGCAGCTTGGGCCAGGGTTCCCCCCACAATGAGCAGTTCTTC	CASSLGQGSPHNEQFF
TRBV3-1	TRBJ2-1	-	TRBD2	TGTGCCAGCAGCCATGGCGGGGGGGCGCATGAGCAGTTCTTC	CASSHGGGAHEQFF
TRBV10-2	TRBJ1-6	-	-	TGCGCCAGCATAGACTATAATTCACCCCTCCACTTT	CASIDYNSPLHF
TRBV6-1	TRBJ2-2	once	-	TGTGCCAGCTGGTACACCGGGGAGCTGTTTTTT	CASWYTGELFF
TRBV6-1	TRBJ1-2	-	-	TGTGCCAGCAGGGAACAGGCGGTCTATGGCTACACCTTC	CASREQAVYGYTF
TRBV6-2/TRBV6-3	TRBJ2-5	-	TRBD2	TGTGTCAGCAGCCTGGGACTAGCGGGAGAACAGTACTTC	CVSSLGLAGEQYF
TRBV6-1	TRBJ1-2	-	-	TGTGCCAGCAGTGAAGTGGGGGACTATGGCTACACCTTC	CASSEVGDYGYTF
TRBV5-1	TRBJ2-1	-	TRBD1	TGCGCCAGCAGCTTGCCTCCCGGGACAGGGGGCCAGTACAATGAGCAGTTCTTC	CASSLPPGTGGQYNEQFF
TRBV7-6	TRBJ2-3	few	TRBD1	TGTGCCAGCACCCCCTCCGGGACAGGCACAGATACGCAGTATTTT	CASTPSGTGTDTQYF
TRBV2	TRBJ2-5	few	TRBD2	TGTGCCAGCAGTTCCGGGACTAGCGCCCGAGAGACCCAGTACTTC	CASSSGTSARETQYF
TRBV7-6	TRBJ2-3	-	TRBD2	TGTGCCAGCAGCTTAGATACTAGCGGAGGGGATACGCAGTATTTT	CASSLDTSGGDTQYF
TRBV27	TRBJ2-1	-	TRBD2	TGTGTCAGCAGTTTGGGCGGGAGCTCCTACAATGAGCAGTTCTTC	CVSSLGGSSYNEQFF
TRBV6-6	TRBJ2-5	-	-	TGTGCCAGCAGTTACGGTTTGACCGAAGAGACCCAGTACTTC	CASSYGLTEETQYF
TRBV7-2	TRBJ2-1	few	TRBD2	TGTGCCAGCAGCCTCGACAGCGGGGGGCAATACAATGAGCAGTTCTTC	CASSLDSGGQYNEQFF
TRBV4-1	TRBJ2-2	-	-	TGCGCCAGCAGCCAGTCCCGGGGTCCGGGGACCGGGGAGCTGTTTTTT	CASSQSRGPGTGELFF
TRBV5-1	TRBJ2-1	-	-	TGCGCCAGCGCCCTCACTAGCAGATACAAAAGCTCCTACAATGAGCAGTTCTTC	CASALTSRYKSSYNEQFF
TRBV25-1	TRBJ2-3	many	TRBD1	TGTGCCAGCAGTGCGGACAGGGCAACAGATACGCAGTATTTT	CASSADRATDTQYF
TRBV7-9	TRBJ1-2	few	-	TGTGCCAGCAGCTTAGCGCTGGGGTCAGACTATGGCTACACCTTC	CASSLALGSDYGYTF
TRBV4-1	TRBJ1-5	few	TRBD1	TGCGCCAGCAGCCAAGATATGGGACAGGGTAGCAATCAGCCCCAGCATTTT	CASSQDMGQGSNQPQHF
TRBV20-1	TRBJ2-3	-	TRBD2	TGCAGTGCTACGGGACTAGCGGGAGCGCGCAGAGGAGATACGCAGTATTTT	CSATGLAGARRGDTQYF
TRBV6-6	TRBJ2-2	-	-	TGTGCCAGCAAAGGGACGCTTGTCACCGGGGAGCTGTTTTTT	CASKGTLVTGELFF
TRBV20-1	TRBJ1-1	few	-	TGCAGTGCTCGGACACAGGGAATGAACACTGAAGCTTTCTTT	CSARTQGMNTEAFF
TRBV28	TRBJ1-1	once	TRBD1	TGTGCCAGCAGTCCCCGGACAGGGGCTAAGAACACTGAAGCTTTCTTT	CASSPRTGAKNTEAFF
TRBV11-1	TRBJ2-1	-	-	TGTGCCAGCAGCTGGGGGACTGGCCATATCTCCTACAATGAGCAGTTCTTC	CASSWGTGHISYNEQFF
TRBV24-1	TRBJ2-3	-	TRBD1	TGTGCCACCGGCGCGGACAGGGAAACAGATACGCAGTATTTT	CATGADRETDTQYF
TRBV4-1	TRBJ2-3	many	-	TGCGCCAGCAGCCCTCCAGGGTTCCAGAATACGCAGTATTTT	CASSPPGFQNTQYF
TRBV12-3/TRBV12-4	TRBJ2-5	-	TRBD2	TGTGCCAGCAGTCCCCACCGACTAGCGGGAGGGGAGACCCAGTACTTC	CASSPHRLAGGETQYF
TRBV6-1	TRBJ2-7	few	-	TGTGCCAGCACCACTATCCCTTACGAGCAGTACTTC	CASTTIPYEQYF
TRBV7-6	TRBJ2-3	few	-	TGTGCCAGCAGCTTTTCCGGGACAACAAGCACAGATACGCAGTATTTT	CASSFSGTTSTDTQYF
TRBV6-2/TRBV6-3	TRBJ2-3	-	TRBD2	TGTGCCAGCAGTTTCGGACTAGCGGGGTTTCGGTCCACAGATACGCAGTATTTT	CASSFGLAGFRSTDTQYF
TRBV3-1	TRBJ2-5	-	-	TGTGCCAGCAGCGACGGAGGGACGGGGCGGGAGACCCAGTACTTC	CASSDGGTGRETQYF
TRBV27	TRBJ2-6	-	TRBD1	TGTGCCAGCAGCAAGACAGGGGTACCCTCTCTCTCTGGGGCCAACGTCCTGACTTTC	CASSKTGVPSLSGANVLTF
TRBV5-1	TRBJ2-3	few	TRBD2	TGCGCCAGCAGCGCGCAAAGCGGGAGGTCAACAGATACGCAGTATTTT	CASSAQSGRSTDTQYF
TRBV15	TRBJ2-5	-	TRBD2	TGTGCCACCAGCAGCTTGGGACTAGCGGGAGGAGAGACCCAGTACTTC	CATSSLGLAGGETQYF
TRBV20-1	TRBJ2-3	few	TRBD2	TGCAGTGCCTCCGGGACTAGCGGGGGAAATACGCAGTATTTT	CSASGTSGGNTQYF
TRBV6-5	TRBJ2-1	many	-	TGTGCCAGCAGTTTCGTTGGTGAGCAGTTCTTC	CASSFVGEQFF
TRBV10-3	TRBJ1-2	many	-	TGTGCCATCAGTGAGTCTAAAACCCGGGATGGCTACACCTTC	CAISESKTRDGYTF
TRBV1	TRBJ2-5	once	-	TGCACCAGCAGCCAAGGGGGGTTCGGGGAGGCGCCGCTAGAGACCCAGTACTTC	CTSSQGGFGEAPLETQYF
TRBV28	TRBJ2-1	-	-	TGTGCCAACAGTCCGAGAACACAGGGCCCGGGAAATGAGCAGTTCTTC	CANSPRTQGPGNEQFF
TRBV28	TRBJ2-7	-	-	TGTGCCACCAGCTGGGGGAGCACCTACGAGCAGTACTTC	CATSWGSTYEQYF
TRBV12-3/TRBV12-4	TRBJ2-2	once	TRBD2	TGTGCCAGCAGTTTAACGAGGACTAGGTCCACCGGGGAGCTGTTTTTT	CASSLTRTRSTGELFF
TRBV7-3	TRBJ2-7	once	TRBD2	TGTGCCAGCAGCCCCGCGGGACTAGCGGGAGCTAGTTACGAGCAGTACTTC	CASSPAGLAGASYEQYF
TRBV7-2	TRBJ2-7	few	-	TGTGCCAGCAGCTTAGGTCCCCTAGCCTCCTACGAGCAGTACTTC	CASSLGPLASYEQYF
TRBV12-3/TRBV12-4	TRBJ1-5	-	-	TGTGCCAGCATCCCGGGGGGGGAGGGGCGGTATCAGCCCCAGCATTTT	CASIPGGEGRYQPQHF
TRBV4-2	TRBJ2-7	many	-	TGTGCCAGCAGCCAAGGGGATAGCTTCGCCTACGAGCAGTACTTC	CASSQGDSFAYEQYF
TRBV15	TRBJ2-1	-	TRBD1	TGTGCCACCAGCGGGACAGGGAGCGGTTGGAATGAGCAGTTCTTC	CATSGTGSGWNEQFF
TRBV6-1	TRBJ1-6	few	-	TGTGCCAGCAGTGCGAGCTTGGAGCCCCTCCACTTT	CASSASLEPLHF